This T cell receptor (beta chain) was captured by sequencing in a study of lymphopenia after photon versus proton radiotherapy. Whole-study results and caveats: Survival link was tested only in deceased patients; proton benefit remains a possibility. Under photons, naive T cells and diversity fell while effector/memory populations rose. Oligoclonal CD8+ Temra expansion after nadir drove photon patients' diversity drop.

Using immunoSEQ multiplex PCR, the repertoire was profiled, and TCRdb retains in-frame clones only, with some absent. Among about 65,000 clones listed, approximately 87% were seen once. Germline V lookup: CDR1 SGHAT, CDR2 FQNNGV. The CDR3 sequence is 16 residues long. With 5 bases removed from V and 0 bases from J, the gap between germline ends came to 14 bases. This clone was counted once. What it recognizes is unknown. This receptor was taken from a man aged 80 or over with esophageal cancer. The material sequenced was peripheral blood, taken from a patient treated with proton-based radiotherapy. This rearrangement joins TRBV11-2 to TRBJ1-3, with a weak D call TRBD1 (5 bases). The DNA of the CDR3 is TGTGCCAGCAGCCCCGGGACTTTGAGCTCTGGAAACACCATATATTTT. This encodes CASSPGTLSSGNTIYF.